This is a list of T cell receptor beta chains from one sample in a study of beta chain features in type 1 diabetes. The table came from immunoSEQ multiplex PCR; TCRdb's copy has only in-frame clones and leaves some out. The sample includes around 300,000 clones, around 7.8% of them seen just once. Sequences were obtained from central memory CD4+ T cells from blood. These receptor sequences come from a woman aged 18-35 years in good health. CDR3s include the opening cysteine and the closing phenylalanine or tryptophan. The order of the fields is V gene, J gene, clone size, D gene, CDR3 DNA, CDR3 protein. D genes are given only for firm matches. For some rows the clone size is stated as once, few or many, or as a class when expanded; others skip it.

v_gene: TRBV11-2; j_gene: TRBJ2-5; abundance: few; d_gene: TRBD2; CDR3nt: TGTGCCAGCAGCCTTGCGGGGGGCAACTCAGAGACCCAGTACTTC; CDR3aa: CASSLAGGNSETQYF
v_gene: TRBV2; j_gene: TRBJ1-2; abundance: -; d_gene: -; CDR3nt: TGTGCCAGCAGTGATGTTGTTGCAGGGTCCTATGGCTACACCTTC; CDR3aa: CASSDVVAGSYGYTF
v_gene: TRBV11-3; j_gene: TRBJ2-7; abundance: few; d_gene: -; CDR3nt: TGTGCCAGCAGCCCGTCCGGCGTCTCCTACGAGCAGTACTTC; CDR3aa: CASSPSGVSYEQYF
v_gene: TRBV9; j_gene: TRBJ2-7; abundance: few; d_gene: -; CDR3nt: TGTGCCAGCAGCGTAGATTTGGGACCCTACGAGCAGTACTTC; CDR3aa: CASSVDLGPYEQYF
v_gene: TRBV9; j_gene: TRBJ1-4; abundance: many; d_gene: -; CDR3nt: TGTGCCAGCAGCCGGGAGAAGCTAGATGAAAAACTGTTTTTT; CDR3aa: CASSREKLDEKLFF
v_gene: TRBV7-3; j_gene: TRBJ2-3; abundance: -; d_gene: -; CDR3nt: TGTGCCAGCAGCTTAACGGGGGGATCTGATACGCAGTATTTT; CDR3aa: CASSLTGGSDTQYF
v_gene: TRBV4-1; j_gene: TRBJ2-1; abundance: -; d_gene: TRBD2; CDR3nt: TGCGCCAGCAGCCCTACGACTAGCGGGGCCTACAATGAGCAGTTCTTC; CDR3aa: CASSPTTSGAYNEQFF
v_gene: TRBV6-5; j_gene: TRBJ1-5; abundance: -; d_gene: TRBD1; CDR3nt: TGTGCCAGCAGTTACGCCAGGGGGGCAAATCAGCCCCAGCATTTT; CDR3aa: CASSYARGANQPQHF
v_gene: TRBV7-2; j_gene: TRBJ2-5; abundance: -; d_gene: TRBD2; CDR3nt: TGTGCCAGCAGCTCCAGACTAGCGGGAGAAGGCGGGACCCAGTACTTC; CDR3aa: CASSSRLAGEGGTQYF
v_gene: TRBV5-1; j_gene: TRBJ2-2; abundance: few; d_gene: -; CDR3nt: TGCGCCAGCAGTCGTCTCAGGGGTCCCGGGGAGCTGTTTTTT; CDR3aa: CASSRLRGPGELFF
v_gene: TRBV7-2; j_gene: TRBJ1-2; abundance: -; d_gene: -; CDR3nt: TGTGCCAGCAGCCCCCGCACAGTTAGCTATGGCTACACCTTC; CDR3aa: CASSPRTVSYGYTF
v_gene: TRBV5-4; j_gene: TRBJ2-1; abundance: -; d_gene: TRBD2; CDR3nt: TGTGCCAGCAGTCCCAGCGGGGGTTCCTACAATGAGCAGTTCTTC; CDR3aa: CASSPSGGSYNEQFF
v_gene: TRBV9; j_gene: TRBJ2-3; abundance: once; d_gene: TRBD2; CDR3nt: TGTGCCAGCAGCGTGAGCCTAGCGGGAGGCGACACAGATACGCAGTATTTT; CDR3aa: CASSVSLAGGDTDTQYF
v_gene: TRBV7-7; j_gene: TRBJ1-1; abundance: -; d_gene: -; CDR3nt: TGTGCCAGCAGCTTAGCCCGGAACACTGAAGCTTTCTTT; CDR3aa: CASSLARNTEAFF
v_gene: TRBV5-1; j_gene: TRBJ2-7; abundance: -; d_gene: -; CDR3nt: TGCGCCAGCAGCTTGTTTCCCGGGTCCTACGAGCAGTACTTC; CDR3aa: CASSLFPGSYEQYF
v_gene: TRBV2; j_gene: TRBJ2-3; abundance: -; d_gene: -; CDR3nt: TGTGCCAGCAGCCTAGCAACAGGTCTGGATACGCAGTATTTT; CDR3aa: CASSLATGLDTQYF
v_gene: TRBV7-8; j_gene: TRBJ2-7; abundance: -; d_gene: TRBD1; CDR3nt: TGTGCCAGCAGCCTCAGGGGGCTGTACGAGCAGTACTTC; CDR3aa: CASSLRGLYEQYF
v_gene: TRBV7-7; j_gene: TRBJ2-2; abundance: -; d_gene: TRBD2; CDR3nt: TGTGCTAGCAGCCCTAGCGGCAGGGCGAACACCGGGGAGCTGTTTTTT; CDR3aa: CASSPSGRANTGELFF
v_gene: TRBV29-1; j_gene: TRBJ2-7; abundance: few; d_gene: -; CDR3nt: TGCAGCATAAGACCCTCGGACAGCCCACGCGAGCAGTACTTC; CDR3aa: CSIRPSDSPREQYF
v_gene: TRBV7-3; j_gene: TRBJ1-2; abundance: -; d_gene: -; CDR3nt: TGTGCCAGCAGCTTACAGGGAGGCATGGGATATGGCTACACCTTC; CDR3aa: CASSLQGGMGYGYTF
v_gene: TRBV19; j_gene: TRBJ1-2; abundance: -; d_gene: -; CDR3nt: TGTGCCAGTACCCCATCGGCGAGAACTAACTATGGCTACACCTTC; CDR3aa: CASTPSARTNYGYTF
v_gene: TRBV4-1; j_gene: TRBJ1-2; abundance: -; d_gene: -; CDR3nt: TGCGCCAGCAGCCAAGAACAACGGTTCTCTGGCTACACCTTC; CDR3aa: CASSQEQRFSGYTF